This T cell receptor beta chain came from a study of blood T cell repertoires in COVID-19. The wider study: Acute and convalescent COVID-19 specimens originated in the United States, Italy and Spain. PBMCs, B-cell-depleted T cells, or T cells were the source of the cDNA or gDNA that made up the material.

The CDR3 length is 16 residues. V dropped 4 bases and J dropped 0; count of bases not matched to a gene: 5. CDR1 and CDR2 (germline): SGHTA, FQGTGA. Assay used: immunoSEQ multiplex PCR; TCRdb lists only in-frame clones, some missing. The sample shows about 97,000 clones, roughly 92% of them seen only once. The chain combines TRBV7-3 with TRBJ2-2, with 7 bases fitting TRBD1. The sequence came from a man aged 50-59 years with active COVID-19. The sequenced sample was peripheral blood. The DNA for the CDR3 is TGTGCCAGCAGCTCTAGGACAGGCGCGAACACCGGGGAGCTGTTTTTT. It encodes CASSSRTGANTGELFF.